Sequencing of this TCR beta chain was carried out in a study of kidney transplant recipient with SARS-CoV-2 infection. TCRdb passed the reads through MiXCR, listing each CDR3 protein once. The sample includes under 250,000 distinct CDR3 sequences, under 30% of them seen just once. The V gene lost 6 bases and the J gene lost 7 bases, with 10 bases spanning the gap. The germline V gene encodes CDR1 DFQATT and CDR2 SNEGSKA (reference sequence). The CDR3 totals 11 residues. The rearrangement joins TRBV20-1 to TRBJ2-1, with TRBD2 as a possible D gene (6 bases). The TCR sequence derives from a young adult male patient who had COVID-19 and was a kidney transplant recipient. Some T cells may be provided by the graft donor. The sequenced sample was a blood sample, obtained at baseline and around day 120 from a kidney transplant recipient. CDR3 protein: CSASRGNEQFF. CDR3 coding DNA: TGCAGTGCCAGTCGGGGGAATGAGCAGTTCTTC.